Presented here are 10 T cell receptor beta chains from one specimen sequenced in a study of early T cells in non-severe SARS-CoV-2 infection (dated by TCRdb to 2020 to 2023). The library was produced with 5' RACE. Sequenced using a NextSeq 500. TCRdb itself trimmed the public reads at Q25 with fastp, ran MiXCR and retained productive beta chains. Every entry covers one CDR3 protein and lists the most common genes and DNA from its rows. This sample is represented by 50,000 to 80,000 distinct CDR3 sequences; around 4.9% of them were singletons. Of the sample, just under 5% falls within the top ten clones. Sequencing was done on a sample of whole blood. All receptors come from an adult who was a healthcare worker with PCR-confirmed SARS-CoV-2 infection or an uninfected control (not recorded which).

This clonotype was observed many times. The CDR3 DNA reads as TGTGCCTGGTTGACAGGGAGCACCGGGGAGCTGTTTTTT. This sequence encodes CAWLTGSTGELFF. The chain is built from TRBV30 and TRBJ2-2; 7 nucleotides line up with TRBD1. Trimming took 5 bases from V and 4 from J; bases not matched to a gene: 4. CDR3 length equals 13 residues. Germline CDR1 is GTSNPN and CDR2 is SVGIG (reference sequence).

The chain joins TRBV12-5 to TRBJ2-2; D unclear. CDR1 is LGHNT, CDR2 FRNRAP, per germline. V lost 2 bases to trimming and J lost 5 bases, with 12 bases between them. This CDR3 is 15 amino acids long. In nucleotides, the CDR3 is TGTGCTAGTGGTTTGTTCACCATAAGTACCGGGGAGCTGTTTTTT. Translation: CASGLFTISTGELFF.

This clonotype was found many times. The rearrangement uses TRBV6-1 and TRBJ2-3, with TRBD2 matching over 8 bases. J was trimmed by 0 bases and V by 6 bases; bases with no gene match: 5. The CDR3 spans 15 residues. Germline CDR1 reads MNHNS; CDR2 reads SASEGT. CDR3 sequence: CASSPGGRSTDTQYF. The CDR3 coding sequence is TGTGCCAGCAGCCCGGGGGGGCGGAGCACAGATACGCAGTATTTT.

This clonotype was counted a few times. This chain links TRBV11-1 with TRBJ2-2; 8 bases align to TRBD1. V was clipped by 1 base and J by 3 bases; unmatched bases: 1. The CDR3 runs 15 residues. From germline, CDR1 is SGHAT and CDR2 FQDESV (reference sequence). CDR3 protein: CASSLGQGHTGELFF. DNA for the CDR3: TGTGCCAGCAGCTTAGGACAGGGGCACACCGGGGAGCTGTTTTTT.

This clonotype was seen at least ten times. The J gene is TRBJ1-1, the V gene TRBV12-3 or TRBV12-4; TRBD1 matches at 7 bases. This CDR3 contains 14 residues. The V and J ends lost 8 bases and 1 base, in that order; junction bases with no gene match: 7. CDR3 coding DNA: TGTGCCAGCCGCACCCCAGGGGGGAACACTGAAGCTTTCTTT. Encoded protein: CASRTPGGNTEAFF.

This clonotype was counted ten times or more. The chain uses TRBV6-1 and TRBJ1-5; D uncertain. The CDR3 has 12 residues. V shed 6 bases and J shed 11 bases, with 14 bases lying between them. CDR1 MNHNS and CDR2 SASEGT come from the germline V gene. CDR3 amino acids: CASSRGTLAQHF. The CDR3, as DNA: TGTGCCAGCAGCCGAGGAACCTTGGCCCAGCATTTT.

This clonotype appeared many times. V is TRBV20-1 and J is TRBJ2-3; D may match TRBD1 or TRBD2 (6 bases each). CDR3 size: 15 residues. Trimming left V 6 bases short and J 0 bases short, with 16 bases between. Germline V gives CDR1 DFQATT, CDR2 SNEGSKA (reference sequence). This CDR3 reads CSAGGGAMSTDTQYF. CDR3 coding DNA: TGCAGTGCGGGGGGCGGGGCTATGAGCACAGATACGCAGTATTTT.

This clonotype has at least ten counts. The V and J genes are TRBV7-3 and TRBJ2-1; D may be TRBD1 or TRBD2 (6 bases each). Trimming stripped 3 bases from V and 5 bases from J, with 11 bases between. CDR1 SGHTA and CDR2 FQGTGA come from the germline V gene. This CDR3 has 14 amino acids. The DNA for the CDR3 is TGTGCCAGCAGCTTGGGGGGCCGAAACAATGAGCAGTTCTTC. Translating gives CASSLGGRNNEQFF. Filled out from reference TRBV7-3 and TRBJ2-1, the complete variable domain reads GAGVSQTPSNKVTEKGKYVELRCDPISGHTALYWYRQSLGQGPEFLIYFQGTGAADDSGLPNDRFFAVRPEGSVSTLKIQRTERGDSAVYLCASSLGGRNNEQFFGPGTRLTVL.

This clonotype has ten or more counts. Here the CDR3 reads CASSSGGGRAGELFF. The CDR3 DNA is TGCGCCAGCTCCTCGGGGGGAGGAAGGGCCGGGGAGCTGTTTTTT. The chain is built from TRBV10-1 and TRBJ2-2; 7 bases fit TRBD2. Trimming at V came to 8 bases and at J to 6 bases, leaving 12 bases not matched to a gene. Germline loops: CDR1 WNHNN, CDR2 SYGVQD (reference sequence). The CDR3 contains 15 residues.

With respect to this clonotype: One junction end does not reproduce the germline sequence, and a read error may be involved. J is TRBJ2-7 and V is TRBV4-1; D gene unclear. CDR3 length: 16 residues. Germline-derived CDR1 and CDR2 are MGHRA and YSYEKL. The CDR3 loop is CASSQASRGASYEQYF. CDR3 bases: TGCGCCAGCAGTCAAGCCTCCCGAGGCGCATCCTACGAGCAGTACTTC.